Following are 12 T cell receptor beta chains from one sample sequenced in a study of blood T cells in healthy people across ages. For the second PCR, which ran for roughly 6 to 11 cycles, a sample-barcoded 5' primer and a J-beta primer mix were used. MiXCR, run by TCRdb on the 5' RACE reads, gives a single entry per CDR3 protein. The table has 600,000 or so distinct CDR3 sequences, under 30% seen once. The source material was blood. These receptors originate from a woman aged 80 or over in good health.

The J gene is TRBJ1-1, the V gene TRBV5-6, with D possibly matching TRBD1 (6 bases). The CDR3 totals 15 residues. Germline CDR1 is SGHDT and CDR2 is YYEEEE. Trimming removed 0 bases from V and 3 bases from J, with 12 bases in between. In DNA, the CDR3 is TGTGCCAGCAGCTTGGACGGGGGCATGGACACTGAAGCTTTCTTT. Amino acid sequence: CASSLDGGMDTEAFF.

This clonotype has ten or more counts. V gene TRBV2 combines with J gene TRBJ2-1; D is unresolved. The CDR3 contains 14 residues. V lost 0 bases and J lost 15, with 18 bases in between. CDR1 is SNHLY, CDR2 FYNNEI, per germline. The CDR3 coding sequence is TGTGCCAGCAGTGAAGCCTTAGGCCTAATTCTTATGTTCTTC. This translates into CASSEALGLILMFF.

This clonotype was counted a few times. The V and J genes are TRBV7-9 and TRBJ2-5, with a weak D call TRBD1 (6 bases). The germline V gene encodes CDR1 SEHNR and CDR2 FQNEAQ (reference sequence). CDR3 size: 17 residues. With 1 base removed from V and 11 bases from J, the gap between germline ends came to 26 bases. CDR3 in amino acids: CASSLDAGQGSYNEQYF. In nucleotides, the CDR3 is TGTGCCAGCAGCTTAGATGCAGGGCAGGGGTCTTACAATGAGCAGTACTTC. Full variable domain (outside the CDR3, taken from reference TRBV7-9 and TRBJ2-5): DTGVSQNPRHKITKRGQNVTFRCDPISEHNRLYWYRQTLGQGPEFLTYFQNEAQLEKSRLLSDRFSAERPKGSFSTLEIQRTEQGDSAMYLCASSLDAGQGSYNEQYFGPGTRLLVL.

This clonotype appeared many times. V gene TRBV10-3 combines with J gene TRBJ1-5, with D possibly matching TRBD1 (6 bases). The V end lost 4 bases, the J end lost 8 bases, and 15 bases lay between the germline ends. The germline CDR1 and CDR2 sequences are ENHRY and SYGVKD. This CDR3 region has 14 residues. The CDR3 protein is CAISASGGGKPQHF. CDR3 in DNA: TGTGCCATCAGTGCCTCGGGGGGCGGAAAGCCCCAGCATTTT.

This clonotype was seen repeatedly, ten times or more. The gene calls are TRBV20-1 and TRBJ2-1, with D perhaps TRBD1 or TRBD2 (5 bases each). The CDR3 runs to 14 residues. Germline CDR1 DFQATT, CDR2 SNEGSKA (reference sequence). Between the trimmed V and J ends, which lost 5 bases and 1 base, there was a span of 12 bases. The CDR3 spells CSAEGLGSYNEQFF. The CDR3 nucleotides read TGCAGTGCTGAGGGGCTAGGGTCCTACAATGAGCAGTTCTTC.

This clonotype was found many times. V is TRBV5-6 and J is TRBJ2-3, with a weak D call TRBD2 (6 bases). Trimming shortened V by 4 bases and J by 3 bases, and 18 bases separated the two germline ends. Germline CDR1 is SGHDT and CDR2 is YYEEEE. The CDR3 totals 16 residues. This chain's CDR3 is CASSTGFSGGTDTQYF. CDR3 nucleotide sequence: TGTGCCAGCAGCACGGGCTTCTCCGGGGGTACAGATACGCAGTATTTT.

Many counts were recorded for this clonotype. The rearrangement joins TRBV29-1 to TRBJ2-7; D is undetermined. This CDR3 spans 11 amino acids. V gave up 8 bases and J gave up 3 bases, with 11 bases separating them. The germline gives CDR1 SQVTM, CDR2 ANQGSEA. The CDR3 reads CSITWDYEQYF. The CDR3 DNA reads TGCAGCATAACCTGGGACTACGAGCAGTACTTC.

This clonotype has ten or more counts. This chain's CDR3 is CASSPGQVSSRTSLGEQYF. CDR3 nucleotides: TGTGCCAGCAGTCCCGGACAGGTATCGTCCCGTACCTCTCTAGGCGAGCAGTACTTC. V gene TRBV6-2 or TRBV6-3 combines with J gene TRBJ2-7; 7 bases fit TRBD1. J was trimmed by 6 bases and V by 5 bases; bases with no gene match: 25. CDR3 length: 19 residues. The germline gives CDR1 MNHEY, CDR2 SVGEGT.

The chain couples TRBV5-1 to TRBJ2-1, with D perhaps being TRBD1 or TRBD2 (5 bases each). The germline V and J ends were trimmed by 6 bases and 6 bases, with 16 bases remaining between them. Germline CDR1 is SGHRS and CDR2 is YFSETQ. This CDR3 has 14 amino acids. The CDR3 loop reads CASIEGPTCNEQFF. The CDR3 DNA sequence: TGCGCCAGCATAGAGGGGCCTACATGCAATGAGCAGTTCTTC.

This clonotype has only one observation. With a much larger clone just one base away, this may be a read error. The V gene is TRBV15, the J gene TRBJ1-4, with unresolved D. Germline-derived CDR1 and CDR2 are LNHNV and YYDKDF (reference sequence). This CDR3 has 14 residues. This CDR3 reads CATSSGGFNEKRFF. CDR3 coding DNA: TGTGCCACCAGCAGCGGTGGGTTTAATGAAAAACGGTTTTTT.

This clonotype was seen many times. This chain joins TRBV7-2 and TRBJ1-6; the D gene is possibly TRBD1 (5 bases). Germline V gene sequence: CDR1 SGHTA, CDR2 FQGNSA. Trimming took 1 base from V and 9 from J, leaving 13 bases between them. The CDR3 loop spans 15 amino acids. This CDR3 is CASSLDRNPLSPLHF. The CDR3, as DNA: TGTGCCAGCAGCTTAGACAGGAACCCACTTTCACCCCTCCACTTT. The variable domain in full, with the rest retrieved from reference TRBV7-2 and TRBJ1-6, is GAGVSQSPSNKVTEKGKDVELRCDPISGHTALYWYRQSLGQGLEFLIYFQGNSAPDKSGLPSDRFSAERTGGSVSTLTIQRTQQEDSAVYLCASSLDRNPLSPLHFGNGTRLTVT.

The genes are TRBV24-1 and TRBJ2-1; 8 nucleotides match TRBD1. V shed 2 bases and J 9 bases; nucleotides not matched to a gene: 14. The CDR3 is 17 amino acids. Germline loops: CDR1 KGHDR, CDR2 SFDVKD. Here the CDR3 reads CATSDSPGTGLRVEQFF. The CDR3 DNA follows: TGTGCCACCAGTGATTCACCCGGGACAGGTCTTAGGGTTGAGCAGTTCTTC.